These 6 T cell receptor beta chains were sequenced from one sample in a study of blood T cell repertoires in COVID-19. Data came from immunoSEQ multiplex PCR; TCRdb stores just in-frame clones and leaves some out. The sample holds tens of thousands of clones, over 60% seen once. The sample consisted of peripheral blood. The source of these receptors is a man aged 65 to 85 with COVID-19, enrolled during active disease.

The V gene is TRBV30, the J gene TRBJ1-5; D not resolved. Trimming removed 0 bases at V and 9 bases at J, with 15 bases between. The CDR3 spans 14 residues. Germline assignment: CDR1 GTSNPN and CDR2 SVGIG (reference sequence). The DNA of the CDR3 is TGTGCCTGGAGTGTAACCCCCCGCGGGTTGCCCCAGCATTTT. Amino acid sequence: CAWSVTPRGLPQHF.

The chain uses TRBV7-2 and TRBJ2-1; tentatively, D is TRBD2 (8 bases). The V end was cut by 7 bases, the J end by 3 bases, with 22 bases between. The germline CDR1 and CDR2 sequences are SGHTA and FQGNSA. The CDR3 contains 17 residues. CDR3 sequence reads: CASNQKRGTVGYNEQFF. CDR3 DNA: TGTGCCAGCAATCAAAAGCGGGGGACAGTGGGCTACAATGAGCAGTTCTTC.

This clone has only one observation. The V and J genes are TRBV28 and TRBJ1-1; 8 bases are a match to TRBD1. Trimming cost V 6 bases and J 10 bases; bases outside gene matches: 7. The germline CDR1 and CDR2 sequences are MDHEN and SYDVKM. CDR3 length: 12 residues. In DNA form, the CDR3 reads TGTGCCAGCAGATCCTCTCAGGGGGCAGCTTTCTTT. It codes for CASRSSQGAAFF.

This chain connects TRBV7-9 to TRBJ2-1; no definite D call. The CDR3 contains 12 residues. Germline-derived CDR1 and CDR2 are SEHNR and FQNEAQ (reference sequence). Trimming took 5 bases from V and 4 from J, leaving 6 bases between them. CDR3 in DNA: TGTGCCAGCAGCCTCAGTTACAATGAGCAGTTCTTC. Protein product: CASSLSYNEQFF.

The chain links TRBV14 to TRBJ1-3, with no clear D. In germline, CDR1 is SGHDN, CDR2 FVKESK. This CDR3 spans 16 amino acids. Trimming cost V 1 base and J 3 bases, with 13 bases left between them. CDR3 DNA: TGTGCCAGCAGCCAAGTAGATGGGCAGAATGGAAACACCATATATTTT. Translation gives CASSQVDGQNGNTIYF.

V and J are TRBV2 and TRBJ2-2; perhaps TRBD2 as D (5 bases). The germline V gene has CDR1 SNHLY and CDR2 FYNNEI. V was shortened by 7 bases and J by 2 bases, with 17 bases between the two germline ends. This CDR3 comprises 16 residues. CDR3 region: CASNRGFPLNTGELFF. In DNA, the CDR3 is TGTGCCAGCAATCGGGGTTTCCCCCTAAACACCGGGGAGCTGTTTTTT. Based on the CDR3 plus reference TRBV2 and TRBJ2-2, the full variable domain is EPEVTQTPSHQVTQMGQEVILRCVPISNHLYFYWYRQILGQKVEFLVSFYNNEISEKSEIFDDQFSVERPDGSNFTLKIRSTKLEDSAMYFCASNRGFPLNTGELFFGEGSRLTVL.